Below, 23 T cell receptor beta chains from the same sample are listed, as sequenced in a study of low-dose radiotherapy and immunotherapy resistance in tumors. Priming of first-strand cDNA relied on TRAV- and TRBV-specific primers (covering alpha and beta chains). The authors ran 15 to 20 PCR cycles to amplify TCRs with a constant-region primer and V-primer adapter. TCRdb re-analysed the reads in MiXCR, keeping a single row per CDR3 protein. The table records some 13,000 distinct CDR3 sequences, roughly 66% of them present only once. These receptor sequences come from a human donor with advanced metastatic prostate, ovarian, gallbladder or colorectal cancer (not recorded which). This table probably holds off-target reads from a library built for another chain.

This clonotype turned up a few times. This chain connects TRBV6-1 to TRBJ2-3; D not resolved. Trimming pared 4 bases from V and 3 bases from J, leaving 5 bases between. This CDR3 is built from 12 residues. Germline CDR1 is MNHNS and CDR2 is SASEGT. CDR3 nucleotides: TGTGCCAGCAGTGTCAGGACAGATACGCAGTATTTT. This sequence encodes CASSVRTDTQYF.

The chain is built from TRBV4-2 and TRBJ1-5; TRBD1 matches 9 bases. Trimming cost V 3 bases and J 7 bases; bases outside gene matches: 7. CDR1 and CDR2 from the germline V gene are LGHNA and YNFKEQ. The CDR3 totals 15 residues. This CDR3 reads CASSQGGQGYQPQHF. CDR3 nucleotide sequence: TGTGCCAGCAGCCAGGGGGGACAGGGATACCAGCCCCAGCATTTT.

The V gene is TRBV7-9, the J gene TRBJ2-5; the match to TRBD1 covers 7 bases. The CDR3 consists of 13 residues. The ends lost 4 bases at V and 3 bases at J; junction bases unmatched: 2. From germline, CDR1 is SEHNR and CDR2 FQNEAQ (reference sequence). The CDR3 reads CASSSGQEETQYF. The CDR3, as DNA: TGTGCCAGCAGCTCTGGACAGGAAGAGACCCAGTACTTC.

This clonotype was recorded once. This sequence joins TRBV20-1 and TRBJ2-7; weak D call: TRBD1 (5 bases). CDR3 length: 13 amino acids. The ends were cut back, 1 base at V and 0 bases at J, with 7 bases in the middle. CDR1 is DFQATT, CDR2 SNEGSKA, per germline (reference sequence). The CDR3 reads CSARGTNSYEQYF. The CDR3 DNA follows: TGCAGTGCTAGAGGGACAAACTCCTACGAGCAGTACTTC.

This clonotype was counted a few times. This chain joins TRBV10-3 and TRBJ1-5, with TRBD1 identical over 10 bases. Germline V gene data show CDR1 as ENHRY and CDR2 as SYGVKD. V lost 0 bases, J lost 0 bases, and 8 bases stayed unmatched. The CDR3 is made up of 19 amino acids. CDR3 DNA: TGTGCCATCAGTGAGTCGTTCGGGACAGGGGCCCTTAGCAATCAGCCCCAGCATTTT. It codes for CAISESFGTGALSNQPQHF.

This chain connects TRBV13 to TRBJ2-1, with 7 bases aligning to TRBD2. The germline gives CDR1 PRHDT, CDR2 FYEKMQ (reference sequence). V shed 6 bases and J 6 bases; nucleotides not matched to a gene: 11. The CDR3 length is 15 residues. In DNA, the CDR3 is TGTGCCAGCAGGCCGGAGCTGACGGGGGGCAATGAGCAGTTCTTC. Protein: CASRPELTGGNEQFF.

This clonotype was observed a few times. In DNA form, the CDR3 reads TGTGCCAGCAGTGGCGGGACAGTCACCTATAACTATGGCTACACCTTC. Translated, it gives CASSGGTVTYNYGYTF. The chain employs TRBV12-3 or TRBV12-4 and TRBJ1-2, with 7 bases identical to TRBD1. The CDR3 loop spans 16 amino acids. V dropped 5 bases and J dropped 1; count of bases not matched to a gene: 10.

The V gene is TRBV27, the J gene TRBJ1-1; D call uncertain. The V end was cut by 6 bases, the J end by 2 bases, with 13 bases between. From germline, CDR1 is MNHEY and CDR2 SMNVEV (reference sequence). This CDR3 comprises 14 residues. The CDR3 DNA sequence: TGTGCCAGCAGAGTTCTCAGGTCCAACACTGAAGCTTTCTTT. Amino acid sequence: CASRVLRSNTEAFF.

The chain joins TRBV6-1 to TRBJ2-7; the match to TRBD1 covers 10 bases. Looked up from germline, CDR1 is MNHNS and CDR2 is SASEGT. The CDR3 covers 15 residues. V lost 5 bases and J lost 5; bases outside the gene matches: 9. The CDR3 protein is CASSKVRDRGHEQYF. In DNA form, the CDR3 reads TGTGCCAGCAGTAAAGTCCGGGACAGGGGCCACGAGCAGTACTTC.

The chain recombines TRBV28 with TRBJ1-2; a weak D match, TRBD1 (5 bases). In germline, CDR1 is MDHEN, CDR2 SYDVKM. The CDR3 totals 13 residues. V was shortened by 3 bases and J by 4 bases, with 9 bases between the two germline ends. In DNA, the CDR3 is TGTGCCAGCAGTTTCCGGGGCGGCTATGGCTACACCTTC. Translated: CASSFRGGYGYTF.

The rearrangement uses TRBV7-2 and TRBJ2-7, with D unclear. Germline V gene lookup returns CDR1 SGHTA and CDR2 FQGNSA. The CDR3 contains 13 residues. Trimming removed 3 bases at V and 4 bases at J, with 10 bases between. This CDR3 reads CASSFSQTYEQYF. For the CDR3, the DNA is TGTGCCAGCAGCTTTTCTCAAACATACGAGCAGTACTTC. Complete variable domain (other parts from reference TRBV7-2 and TRBJ2-7): GAGVSQSPSNKVTEKGKDVELRCDPISGHTALYWYRQSLGQGLEFLIYFQGNSAPDKSGLPSDRFSAERTGGSVSTLTIQRTQQEDSAVYLCASSFSQTYEQYFGPGTRLTVT.

The V gene is TRBV5-4, the J gene TRBJ2-3; maybe TRBD1 (6 bases). Germline V gene lookup returns CDR1 SGHNT and CDR2 YYREEE (reference sequence). V lost 5 bases, J lost 5 bases, and 12 bases lay in between. This CDR3 spans 13 amino acids. CDR3 bases: TGTGCCAGCAGGTTACAGGGTAAAGATACGCAGTATTTT. It is translated as CASRLQGKDTQYF.

The gene calls are TRBV28 and TRBJ1-6, with 7 bases lining up with TRBD1. Germline values: CDR1 MDHEN, CDR2 SYDVKM. Trimming cost V 4 bases and J 10 bases; bases outside gene matches: 10. The CDR3 runs 15 residues. The CDR3 sequence: CASSSEQGDKSPLHF. The CDR3 DNA sequence: TGTGCCAGCAGTTCGGAGCAGGGGGACAAATCACCCCTCCACTTT.

The rearrangement links TRBV28 to TRBJ1-1; 7 bases align to TRBD1. V gave up 2 bases and J gave up 8 bases; unmatched junction bases: 8. Germline V gene lookup returns CDR1 MDHEN and CDR2 SYDVKM. The CDR3 contains 14 residues. The CDR3 region is CASSLDRVQREAFF. In nucleotides, the CDR3 is TGTGCCAGCAGTTTAGACAGGGTTCAGCGGGAAGCTTTCTTT. The entire variable domain, with the rest obtained from reference TRBV28 and TRBJ1-1, is as follows: DVKVTQSSRYLVKRTGEKVFLECVQDMDHENMFWYRQDPGLGLRLIYFSYDVKMKEKGDIPEGYSVSREKKERFSLILESASTNQTSMYLCASSLDRVQREAFFGQGTRLTVV.

There are a few counts of this clonotype. The chain has TRBV28 and TRBJ1-2, with TRBD1 identical over 7 bases. J was trimmed by 4 bases and V by 5 bases; bases with no gene match: 10. Germline V gives CDR1 MDHEN, CDR2 SYDVKM. The CDR3 consists of 15 residues. The CDR3 DNA is TGTGCCAGCAGTCCTAGGACAGGCTTCGGCTATGGCTACACCTTC. It is translated as CASSPRTGFGYGYTF.

The chain uses TRBV14 and TRBJ1-1; D not certain. V lost 4 bases, J lost 0 bases, and 6 bases lay in between. CDR1 is SGHDN, CDR2 FVKESK, per germline. This CDR3 is 13 amino acids long. The CDR3 DNA sequence: TGTGCCAGCAGCCGTGCGCTGAACACTGAAGCTTTCTTT. This encodes CASSRALNTEAFF.

This chain uses TRBV28 with TRBJ2-7, with 9 bases lining up with TRBD2. Germline-derived CDR1 and CDR2 are MDHEN and SYDVKM. The ends lost 6 bases at V and 5 bases at J; junction bases unmatched: 11. This CDR3 region has 15 residues. In DNA, the CDR3 is TGTGCCAGCAGGGTAGCGGGAGTTTCGATCCACGAGCAGTACTTC. Encoded protein: CASRVAGVSIHEQYF.

Only one count was recorded for this clonotype. This chain connects TRBV7-3 to TRBJ2-7; 11 bases map to TRBD2. The CDR3 spans 18 residues. Germline trimming cut 0 bases from V and 1 base from J; bases unmatched to any gene: 8. Per the germline V gene, CDR1 is SGHTA and CDR2 is FQGTGA. CDR3 nucleotide sequence: TGTGCCAGCAGCTTAACCGGTAGCGGGAGGGCCGGGTCCTACGAGCAGTACTTC. It codes for CASSLTGSGRAGSYEQYF.

This rearrangement joins TRBV6-1 to TRBJ1-2; TRBD1 is a possible D gene (6 bases). The germline CDR1 and CDR2 sequences are MNHNS and SASEGT. CDR3 length: 12 amino acids. V was shortened by 11 bases and J by 2 bases, with 12 bases between the two germline ends. CDR3 coding DNA: TGTGCCGGGGGCCAGGGGAACTATGGCTACACCTTC. Residues: CAGGQGNYGYTF.

This chain connects TRBV6-2 or TRBV6-3 to TRBJ2-7, with 9 nucleotides matching TRBD2. Germline CDR1 and CDR2: MNHEY and SVGEGT. The CDR3 loop spans 15 amino acids. J lost 3 bases, V lost 5 bases, and 8 bases had no gene match. The CDR3 here is CASSEGSGSFYEQYF. CDR3 nucleotide sequence: TGTGCCAGCAGTGAAGGTAGCGGGAGTTTCTACGAGCAGTACTTC.

The chain carries TRBV18 and TRBJ2-3, with TRBD1 identical over 10 bases. The V gene's germline CDR1 is KGHSH and CDR2 LQKENI. The CDR3 consists of 16 residues. The V segment lost 2 bases and the J segment 2 bases; nucleotides outside the gene matches: 4. This CDR3 reads CASSPAGQGNTDTQYF. For the CDR3, the DNA is TGTGCCAGCTCACCAGCGGGACAGGGGAACACAGATACGCAGTATTTT.

The V gene is TRBV5-6, the J gene TRBJ1-6; D remains unclear. This CDR3 spans 15 amino acids. Germline V lookup: CDR1 SGHDT, CDR2 YYEEEE. Trimming removed 4 bases at V and 0 bases at J, with 8 bases between. The CDR3 coding sequence is TGTGCCAGCAGCCTACCCAGCTCCTATAATTCACCCCTCCACTTT. Amino acids: CASSLPSSYNSPLHF.

The genes are TRBV5-5 and TRBJ2-7; weak D call: TRBD1 (5 bases). Germline values: CDR1 SGHKS, CDR2 YYEKEE (reference sequence). Trimming removed 0 bases from V and 5 bases from J, with 12 bases in between. The CDR3 covers 14 residues. The CDR3 is CASSLGAGWNEQYF. The CDR3 DNA follows: TGTGCCAGCAGCTTGGGGGCAGGGTGGAACGAGCAGTACTTC.